Below, 10 T cell receptor beta chains from the same sample are listed, as sequenced in a study of blood T cell repertoires in COVID-19 (dated by TCRdb to the early 2020s). Preparation of the library involved the immunoSEQ multiplex PCR assay. This immuneACCESS table, as held by TCRdb, lists in-frame sequences with V and J called but not all clones. Of the missing ones, under half trace to an unresolved V gene in checked studies; the others have no known cause. The sample profile shows fewer than 600,000 clones; 88% of them were found once. Clones ranked in the top ten supply around 1.9% of the sample. The sample consisted of PBMCs or T cells enriched from blood (not recorded which). These receptor sequences come from a woman aged 35 to 49 who had recovered from COVID-19.

The chain uses TRBV7-9 and TRBJ1-2; D is possibly TRBD1 (6 bases). With 4 bases removed from V and 6 bases from J, the gap between germline ends came to 18 bases. The CDR3 length is 15 residues. CDR1 and CDR2 from the germline V gene are SEHNR and FQNEAQ (reference sequence). CDR3 nucleotide sequence: TGTGCCAGCAGCTCCACAGGGTCAGGAGCAGATGGCTACACCTTC. The encoded protein is CASSSTGSGADGYTF.

The gene calls are TRBV6-6 and TRBJ1-2, with D unresolved. The CDR3 covers 14 residues. Per the germline V gene, CDR1 is MNHNY and CDR2 is SVGAGI (reference sequence). V dropped 7 bases and J dropped 1 base, with 13 bases sitting between them. CDR3 nucleotide sequence: TGTGCCAGCACTAAAGAGTCATTTAACTATGGCTACACCTTC. Protein product: CASTKESFNYGYTF.

This chain links TRBV30 with TRBJ2-7; 7 bases are a match to TRBD2. The germline gives CDR1 GTSNPN, CDR2 SVGIG (reference sequence). The V segment lost 2 bases and the J segment 2 bases; nucleotides outside the gene matches: 12. The CDR3 consists of 16 residues. In nucleotides, the CDR3 is TGTGCCTGGAGTACCCGCCGGGCGGGAGCGGCCTACGAGCAGTACTTC. This encodes CAWSTRRAGAAYEQYF.

The rearrangement uses TRBV15 and TRBJ1-1; D not resolved. Germline CDR1 reads LNHNV; CDR2 reads YYDKDF (reference sequence). Between the trimmed V and J ends, which lost 5 bases and 2 bases, there was a span of 12 bases. The CDR3 has 14 residues. CDR3 sequence reads: CATSDRGGNTEAFF. The DNA of the CDR3 is TGTGCCACCAGCGATCGGGGAGGAAACACTGAAGCTTTCTTT.

The chain recombines TRBV3-1 (or the pseudogene TRBV3-2) with TRBJ2-3, with D maybe TRBD1 (6 bases). V was trimmed by 1 base and J by 6 bases, leaving 14 bases between them. Germline values: CDR1 LGHDT, CDR2 YNNKEL (reference sequence). The CDR3 loop spans 15 amino acids. The CDR3 DNA sequence: TGTGCCAGCAGCCAAGCCTTTACAGGGTCGGATACGCAGTATTTT. Translating it yields CASSQAFTGSDTQYF.

The genes are TRBV5-1 and TRBJ2-6, with D maybe TRBD2 (6 bases). V was clipped by 0 bases and J by 3 bases, with 10 bases between them. This CDR3 is 16 amino acids long. Germline assignment: CDR1 SGHRS and CDR2 YFSETQ. The CDR3 loop is CASSLAGGNGANVLTF. The CDR3 DNA follows: TGCGCCAGCAGCTTGGCCGGGGGAAATGGGGCCAACGTCCTGACTTTC.

This clone was picked up one time. The chain recombines TRBV2 with TRBJ2-1; D possibly corresponds to TRBD2 (6 bases). CDR3 size: 15 residues. V was cut by 5 bases and J by 8 bases, with 19 bases left in between. The germline gives CDR1 SNHLY, CDR2 FYNNEI. This chain's CDR3 is CASSRLTSSLYEQFF. CDR3 DNA: TGTGCCAGCAGTAGACTAACTAGCAGCCTGTATGAGCAGTTCTTC.

The V call is TRBV19, the J call TRBJ2-4; D is perhaps TRBD2 (6 bases). The CDR3 loop spans 15 amino acids. V was shortened by 5 bases and J by 2 bases, with 13 bases between the two germline ends. Germline loops: CDR1 LNHDA, CDR2 SQIVND (reference sequence). The CDR3 loop reads CASSGGYRSKNIQYF. The CDR3 region has the DNA TGTGCCAGTAGTGGAGGGTACCGATCCAAAAACATTCAGTACTTC.

This clone occurred once. The CDR3 DNA follows: TGTGCCAGTAGTATGGGGCGGACCAACACCGGGGAGCTGTTTTTT. Translating gives CASSMGRTNTGELFF. V gene TRBV19 combines with J gene TRBJ2-2, with D possibly matching TRBD1 (5 bases). V lost 3 bases, J lost 2 bases, and 10 bases lay in between. The V gene's germline CDR1 is LNHDA and CDR2 SQIVND (reference sequence). There are 15 residues in the CDR3. The complete variable domain, with remaining parts taken from reference TRBV19 and TRBJ2-2, reads DGGITQSPKYLFRKEGQNVTLSCEQNLNHDAMYWYRQDPGQGLRLIYYSQIVNDFQKGDIAEGYSVSREKKESFPLTVTSAQKNPTAFYLCASSMGRTNTGELFFGEGSRLTVL.

The V call is TRBV29-1, the J call TRBJ2-3, with TRBD2 as a possible D gene (6 bases). The CDR3 covers 14 residues. CDR1 and CDR2 from the germline V gene are SQVTM and ANQGSEA. Trimming removed 6 bases from V and 5 bases from J, with 18 bases in between. The CDR3 loop is CSVFKRVEGDTQYF. The CDR3, as DNA: TGCAGCGTATTTAAGCGGGTCGAAGGAGATACGCAGTATTTT.